This T cell receptor (beta chain) was captured by sequencing in a study of beta chain features in type 1 diabetes. The ends lost 5 bases at V and 2 bases at J; junction bases unmatched: 6. The CDR3 has 14 residues. Germline-derived CDR1 and CDR2 are GTSNPN and SVGIG (reference sequence). On this clone itself: Its antigen is unknown.

A single heparinised draw of approximately 100 mL on average was taken per donor. The investigators reverse transcribed all of the isolated RNA, so they sequenced expressed TCRB transcripts. Assay used: immunoSEQ multiplex PCR; TCRdb lists only in-frame clones, some missing. The sample yields 630,000 or so clones, about 14% seen once. Whole-study results and caveats: TCRB CDR3s from Type 1 diabetes patients were moderately but significantly shorter in all four CD4+ subsets. PCR might pick shorter templates more often, in the same way for patients and controls.

The clonotype was recovered from a man aged 18 to 29 with type 1 diabetes. Sequencing was carried out using naive CD4+ T cells from blood. The V gene is TRBV30, the J gene TRBJ2-1; TRBD1 agrees at 7 bases. CDR3: CAWELGGTYNEQFF. CDR3 nucleotides: TGTGCCTGGGAACTAGGGGGCACCTACAATGAGCAGTTCTTC.